A single sample gave rise to the 25 T cell receptor beta chains below, sequenced in a study of control samples from healthy donors and cancer patients. TCRdb keeps only in-frame clones here, not all; method: immunoSEQ multiplex PCR. The repertoire consists of 250,000 to 300,000 clones, with more than 65% occurring once and the leading ten covering approximately 12%. The material sequenced was PBMCs. All receptors derive from a woman aged 60-75 years with lung cancer.

Worth noting for this clone: Other DNA sequences from this sample encode an identical CDR3 as well. The CDR3 here is CASRLAGEQFF. CDR3 in DNA: TGTGCCAGCAGACTAGCGGGTGAGCAGTTCTTC. This chain joins TRBV12-3 or TRBV12-4 and TRBJ2-1, with 9 bases fitting TRBD2. V lost 6 bases to trimming and J lost 9 bases; unmatched junction nucleotides: 0. The CDR3 runs 11 residues.

This rearrangement joins TRBV5-6 to TRBJ2-7; no clear D. Trimming pared 4 bases from V and 4 bases from J, leaving 12 bases between. This CDR3 spans 13 amino acids. Germline values: CDR1 SGHDT, CDR2 YYEEEE. CDR3: CASSRSGIYEQYF. The DNA of the CDR3 is TGTGCCAGCAGCCGATCGGGCATTTACGAGCAGTACTTC.

The V gene is TRBV7-3, the J gene TRBJ1-2, with a tentative D call TRBD1 (5 bases). Deletions cut 3 bases from V and 4 bases from J, with 18 bases between. The germline V gene encodes CDR1 SGHTA and CDR2 FQGTGA. This CDR3 has 16 residues. The CDR3 region has the DNA TGTGCCAGCAGCTTCGGCAGGGCCCCCTGGCCCTATGGCTACACCTTC. Translated, it gives CASSFGRAPWPYGYTF.

The V gene is TRBV27, the J gene TRBJ2-7, with 7 bases lining up with TRBD1. V trimming: 2 bases; J trimming: 3 bases; junction bases outside the gene matches: 4. In germline, CDR1 is MNHEY, CDR2 SMNVEV (reference sequence). CDR3 length equals 14 residues. CDR3 in amino acids: CASSLQTGLYEQYF. CDR3 DNA: TGTGCCAGCAGTTTACAGACAGGGCTCTACGAGCAGTACTTC.

This sequence joins TRBV19 and TRBJ2-4; no clear D gene. Looked up from germline, CDR1 is LNHDA and CDR2 is SQIVND (reference sequence). The CDR3 is 16 amino acids. V lost 5 bases and J 0 bases, leaving 14 bases between the germline ends. The CDR3 here is CASSAGMALAKNIQYF. CDR3 DNA sequence: TGTGCCAGTAGTGCAGGAATGGCCCTAGCCAAAAACATTCAGTACTTC.

The CDR3 loop is CASSALGGGYEQYF. In DNA, the CDR3 is TGTGCCAGCAGCGCCCTGGGGGGGGGCTACGAGCAGTACTTC. The chain is built from TRBV9 and TRBJ2-7, with 7 bases aligning to TRBD2. The CDR3 has 14 amino acids. V shed 3 bases, J shed 3 bases, and the junction held 6 bases outside the gene matches. The germline CDR1 and CDR2 sequences are SGDLS and YYNGEE. The full variable domain, with the rest looked up from reference TRBV9 and TRBJ2-7, is DSGVTQTPKHLITATGQRVTLRCSPRSGDLSVYWYQQSLDQGLQFLIQYYNGEERAKGNILERFSAQQFPDLHSELNLSSLELGDSALYFCASSALGGGYEQYFGPGTRLTVT.

The chain is built from TRBV4-2 and TRBJ2-6, with 10 bases that match TRBD2. There are 18 residues in the CDR3. Per the germline V gene, CDR1 is LGHNA and CDR2 is YNFKEQ. J gave up 0 bases and V 3 bases, and 5 bases lay outside the gene matches. This CDR3 is CASSQRTSGLSGANVLTF. The CDR3 coding sequence is TGTGCCAGCAGCCAGCGGACTAGCGGTCTCTCTGGGGCCAACGTCCTGACTTTC.

V and J are TRBV2 and TRBJ1-5; 9 bases are shared with TRBD1. CDR3 length equals 14 residues. Trimming at V came to 5 bases and at J to 4 bases, leaving 3 bases not matched to a gene. Germline V lookup: CDR1 SNHLY, CDR2 FYNNEI. Here the CDR3 DNA reads TGTGCCAGCAGTTTTGGACAGGGGAATCAGCCCCAGCATTTT. This translates into CASSFGQGNQPQHF.

This chain links TRBV6-4 with TRBJ1-2; 9 positions match TRBD1. There are 14 residues in the CDR3. CDR1 and CDR2 from the germline V gene are MRHNA and SNTAGT. After removal of 6 bases from V and 7 bases from J, the junction contained 9 bases not matched to a gene. Here the CDR3 DNA reads TGTGCCAGCAGCGCACGGACAGGGGTGTCTGGCTACACCTTC. Encoded protein: CASSARTGVSGYTF.

V and J are TRBV30 and TRBJ2-7, with D perhaps TRBD1 (7 bases). Trimming took 3 bases from V and 3 from J, leaving 21 bases between them. This CDR3 is built from 16 residues. The germline gives CDR1 GTSNPN, CDR2 SVGIG (reference sequence). The CDR3 DNA reads as TGTGCCTGGAGCCTTCCCGGAGGGACAGTCCTCTACGAGCAGTACTTC. It encodes CAWSLPGGTVLYEQYF.

The chain couples TRBV11-1 to TRBJ2-5, with TRBD2 matching 12 bases. Trimming took 5 bases from V and 1 from J; bases not matched to a gene: 5. Germline V gene data show CDR1 as SGHAT and CDR2 as FQDESV (reference sequence). This CDR3 is 16 amino acids long. The CDR3 DNA reads as TGTGCCAGCAGCCAACCGACTAGCGGGAGCCAAGAGACCCAGTACTTC. This translates into CASSQPTSGSQETQYF.

The chain combines TRBV4-1 with TRBJ2-3; 10 bases fit TRBD1. CDR3 length: 15 amino acids. V lost 1 base and J lost 6; bases outside the gene matches: 4. Looked up from germline, CDR1 is MGHRA and CDR2 is YSYEKL. In DNA, the CDR3 is TGCGCCAGCAGCCAAGCGACAGGGGGCAGGGATACGCAGTATTTT. The encoded protein is CASSQATGGRDTQYF.

With respect to this clone: Other DNA sequences from this sample encode an identical CDR3 as well. J is TRBJ2-7 and V is TRBV28, with a possible D match to TRBD1 (5 bases). The germline V gene has CDR1 MDHEN and CDR2 SYDVKM. V was clipped by 2 bases and J by 2 bases, with 7 bases between them. CDR3 size: 13 residues. The CDR3 DNA reads as TGTGCCAGCAGTTTAACAGGACCCTACGAGCAGTACTTC. Its protein is CASSLTGPYEQYF.

The chain combines TRBV24-1 with TRBJ2-3, with 8 bases lining up with TRBD2. Germline V gives CDR1 KGHDR, CDR2 SFDVKD. Losses at the gene ends were 5 bases for V and 3 bases for J; bases not matched to a gene: 12. The CDR3 is made up of 17 amino acids. CDR3: CATSASHSGGATDTQYF. The CDR3 region has the DNA TGTGCCACCAGTGCATCCCATTCCGGGGGGGCTACAGATACGCAGTATTTT.

The gene calls are TRBV20-1 and TRBJ2-5; D gene unclear. The CDR3 has 13 residues. V was cut by 3 bases and J by 3 bases, with 11 bases left in between. Germline V gene lookup returns CDR1 DFQATT and CDR2 SNEGSKA (reference sequence). In nucleotides, the CDR3 is TGCAGTGCTAGTCGTCACTTCGAAGAGACCCAGTACTTC. As protein: CSASRHFEETQYF.

The chain employs TRBV11-2 and TRBJ2-1; 7 bases map to TRBD1. The trim removed 3 bases at V and 5 bases at J, leaving 10 bases unmatched. Germline CDR1 and CDR2: SGHAT and FQNNGV. The CDR3 covers 16 residues. The CDR3 spells CASSFPGATGDNEQFF. The CDR3 nucleotides read TGTGCCAGCAGCTTCCCTGGGGCAACAGGGGACAATGAGCAGTTCTTC.

V and J are TRBV3-1 (or the pseudogene TRBV3-2) and TRBJ2-7; TRBD1 agrees at 9 bases. From germline, CDR1 is LGHDT and CDR2 YNNKEL (reference sequence). J lost 4 bases, V lost 0 bases, and 10 bases had no gene match. This CDR3 comprises 17 residues. The CDR3 region is CASSQDLPDRGKYEQYF. The CDR3 DNA sequence: TGTGCCAGCAGCCAAGATCTCCCCGACAGGGGGAAGTACGAGCAGTACTTC.

V and J are TRBV9 and TRBJ2-1; D is perhaps TRBD1 (5 bases). The germline gives CDR1 SGDLS, CDR2 YYNGEE. The CDR3 consists of 15 residues. The V end was cut by 5 bases, the J end by 1 base, with 13 bases between. Here the CDR3 reads CASSPEGDSYNEQFF. CDR3 bases: TGTGCCAGCAGTCCCGAAGGGGATTCCTACAATGAGCAGTTCTTC.

This chain links TRBV30 with TRBJ2-7; D gene uncertain. Germline CDR1 GTSNPN, CDR2 SVGIG (reference sequence). The CDR3 is made up of 11 amino acids. V was shortened by 2 bases and J by 3 bases, with 5 bases between the two germline ends. The DNA of the CDR3 is TGTGCCTGGAGTCGAAGCTACGAGCAGTACTTC. Residues: CAWSRSYEQYF.

V is TRBV11-2 and J is TRBJ1-5; 10 positions match TRBD1. CDR3 size: 15 residues. CDR1 and CDR2 from the germline V gene are SGHAT and FQNNGV. Unmatched junction bases numbered 4, after V lost 1 base and J lost 7 bases. This CDR3 is CASSLGDRGGQPQHF. In DNA form, the CDR3 reads TGTGCCAGCAGCTTAGGGGACAGGGGAGGCCAGCCCCAGCATTTT.

This sequence joins TRBV21-1 and TRBJ2-7; whether TRBD1, the table's D call, matches the DNA was not checked. TRBV21-1 is termed a pseudogene. The CDR3 is 13 residues long. This CDR3 is CASSPRQSYEQYF. In DNA, the CDR3 is TGTGCCAGCAGTCCCCGACAGTCCTACGAGCAGTACTTC.

This clone was recorded once. V and J are TRBV28 and TRBJ2-3; D perhaps matches TRBD2 (5 bases). The CDR3 is 15 residues long. Germline loops: CDR1 MDHEN, CDR2 SYDVKM. V gave up 1 base and J gave up 3 bases, with 11 bases separating them. The CDR3 nucleotides read TGTGCCAGCAGTTTATTGGCGGGCCGTACAGATACGCAGTATTTT. Amino acids: CASSLLAGRTDTQYF.

The genes are TRBV7-2 and TRBJ2-4; D is ambiguous. Trimming removed 4 bases at V and 6 bases at J, with 7 bases between. Per the germline V gene, CDR1 is SGHTA and CDR2 is FQGNSA. The CDR3 is 12 amino acids. The CDR3 loop reads CASSSVSNIQYF. The CDR3 DNA is TGTGCCAGCAGCTCCGTTTCAAACATTCAGTACTTC.

This rearrangement joins TRBV25-1 to TRBJ1-4; 9 bases match TRBD1. The germline gives CDR1 MGHDK, CDR2 SYGVNS. The length of the CDR3 is 15 residues. Unmatched junction bases numbered 8, after V lost 4 bases and J lost 8 bases. CDR3 residues: CASSVSGTGREKLFF. The CDR3 DNA sequence: TGTGCCAGCAGTGTTTCCGGGACAGGGAGGGAAAAACTGTTTTTT.

The chain combines TRBV2 with TRBJ1-5; D remains ambiguous. CDR1 SNHLY and CDR2 FYNNEI come from the germline V gene. V was cut by 2 bases and J by 5 bases, with 13 bases left in between. This CDR3 is 15 amino acids long. CDR3 region: CASSELEGSHQPQHF. The CDR3 DNA is TGTGCCAGCAGTGAATTGGAGGGATCGCATCAGCCCCAGCATTTT.